This TCR beta chain originates from a study of T cell responses to AZD1222 COVID-19 vaccine. General study findings and limits: In all cases, repertoires were sampled only after the peak T cell response.

Trimming cost V 1 base and J 2 bases, with 5 bases left between them. The germline V gene encodes CDR1 SGHVS and CDR2 FQNEAQ. CDR3 length: 14 amino acids. The protocol was immunoSEQ multiplex PCR, while the TCRdb copy is restricted to in-frame clones and leaves out a portion. Altogether roughly 170,000 clones are present, under 95% being singletons, with the ten largest covering under 2%. Points on this clone: Its target is unknown.

The sequencing used peripheral blood, collected 28 days after the second AZD1222 dose. This chain joins TRBV7-8 and TRBJ1-4; D uncertain. This clonotype originated in an adult who received the AZD1222 COVID-19 vaccine. This CDR3 reads CASSLVGTNEKLFF. The DNA for the CDR3 is TGTGCCAGCAGCTTAGTTGGGACTAATGAAAAACTGTTTTTT. The full variable domain, rest sourced from reference TRBV7-8 and TRBJ1-4, is GAGVSQSPRYKVAKRGQDVALRCDPISGHVSLFWYQQALGQGPEFLTYFQNEAQLDKSGLPSDRFFAERPEGSVSTLKIQRTQQEDSAVYLCASSLVGTNEKLFFGSGTQLSVL.